This section outlines one T cell receptor beta chain sequence together with its context. Its antigen specificity is not known. In the germline V gene, CDR1 corresponds to MNHNS and CDR2 to SASEGT. Trimming leaves V shorter by 8 bases and J shorter by 0 bases, with the junction holding 6 bases beyond the gene matches. The CDR3 sequence holds 15 residues, the cysteine and phenylalanine included. Just CDR3 DNA is preserved here, 45 bases in frame from base 1. This entry comes from a study of cytomegalovirus exposure and HLA in healthy donors (dated by TCRdb to 2016 to 2017). In the study overall: In an earlier analysis of 450 to 750 of the donors, 250 to 350 Gb of sequence data and some 120 million unique TCR beta sequences from 150 million to 200 million T cells were reported. Among approximately 370 genotyped donors of the cohort, an average of roughly 230,000 unique TCR beta nucleotide sequences was sequenced per donor, of which roughly 17% were non-productive. The later analysis used no new phenotypic data to find candidate immune exposures, relying instead on TCR beta sequences and their occurrence across donors. In an earlier analysis of around 540 of the donors, high-throughput TCR beta sequencing was used to judge whether each TCR beta V gene segment behaved as functional or pseudogenic. HLA typing included class I and class II loci at four-digit resolution. The aim of the study was to test whether cataloging public T cell receptors could identify signatures of past pathogen exposure. An early release covering 500 to 750 HLA-typed donors comprised about 310 gigabases of sequencing data and some 79 million unique TCR sequences. High-throughput TCR immunosequencing, statistical association of individual TCRs with disease status, and machine learning were combined to predict cytomegalovirus infection status. Because of strong linkage in the cohort, roughly five DR-DQ haplotypes were treated as single units for association and clustering. Using immunosequencing, the study profiled T cell repertoires from fewer than 700 subjects and related those repertoires to cytomegalovirus serostatus. In a later analysis, previously published TCR beta repertoires from several hundred donors were re-analyzed and high-resolution HLA genotyping was added so that TCR occurrence patterns could be studied. Along with the approximately 650-subject first cohort, a separate validation cohort of around 110 different subjects was used. Every discovery cohort repertoire had been produced on one sequencing platform. Among the 398 genotyped donors, approximately 81% belonged to the genetic ancestry cluster associated with self-reported Caucasian donors. Typing coverage differed by locus: A, B, C, DRB1 and DQB1 were typed in roughly 620-630 donors, DQA1 in approximately 520, DPA1 in 600 to 610, and DPB1 in 400 to 490. A later genetic analysis took genome-wide SNP genotypes for 398 of the 666 donors and used that subset as a discovery cohort. Donor age, sex, ethnicity and CMV serostatus were compiled alongside the repertoire data.

The library relied on the immunoSEQ multiplex PCR assay. For the multiplex PCR, a mixture combining 60 forward primers for TCR Vbeta segments and 13 reverse primers for TCR Jbeta segments was used. The CDR3 region of rearranged TCR beta genes was amplified from genomic DNA with a multiplex PCR assay. Amplified TCR beta libraries were sequenced as 87-base-pair reads on the Illumina HiSeq System. As for the original processing: A later analysis counted about 76 million unique TCR beta chains across the 600 to 850 repertoires, and roughly 11 million of these chains were shared by at least two donors. A nearest-neighbor algorithm error-corrected the raw reads and collapsed the reads into unique sequences, merging closely related sequences to remove PCR and sequencing errors. Alignment of CDR3 sequences to IMGT reference sequences was used to assign V, D and J gene segments. For a sequence to be retained, a match of at least six nucleotides was required to both a V gene segment and a J gene segment. A rearrangement counted as productive if the CDR3 had no stop codons and remained in frame with V and J, and every other rearrangement counted as non-productive. Following IMGT convention, CDR3 was defined as the stretch from the second conserved V-encoded cysteine up to the conserved J-encoded phenylalanine. Sequences without an unambiguous match to a single V gene segment were excluded from the earlier analysis of 587 of the donors. In an earlier analysis of a few hundred of the donors, V segments were called functional above 56.7% productive rearrangements and were called segregating when the between-donor standard deviation exceeded 5%. A statistical classification framework was developed to diagnose cytomegalovirus status using the catalog of TCR beta chain sequences. In a later analysis, TCR nucleotide sequences were compared against IMGT/GENE-DB human TR gene sequences so that V and J genes could be assigned. The TCRdist pipeline was used in a later analysis to assign CDR3 sequences and most-parsimonious VDJ recombination scenarios. In a later analysis, each TCR beta chain was defined by its CDR3 amino acid sequence together with its V-gene family, and reads lacking a unique V-gene family were excluded. As a way to deal with suspected cross-contamination and a sequencing artifact, a later analysis dropped approximately 570 nucleotide sequences that were highly shared and had low generation probability. In a later analysis, a clonal expansion index was calculated for each public chain from normalized within-repertoire ranks of inferred template counts. A later analysis computed generation probabilities with a VDJ recombination model fitted to out-of-frame rearrangements, and checked the results against IGoR. Hypergeometric tests were used in a later analysis to score TCR-TCR, TCR-HLA and TCR-CMV co-occurrence, with a repertoire-size bias correction applied to the TCR pairs. To estimate false discovery rates, a later analysis permuted the HLA or CMV assignments 20 times. A later analysis grouped co-occurring TCRs with DBSCAN, adding TCRdist sequence similarity when clustering within HLA-allele-positive subsets. For co-occurrence clustering, repertoires with fewer than 30,000 or more than 120,000 public chains were excluded, along with a handful of repertoires with anomalous nucleotide sharing. TCRdb retrieved this table from immuneACCESS and kept in-frame rearrangements only. Not all clones are present; in checked studies, unresolved V genes account for under half, and no reason is known for the remainder. V, J and clone size derive from that table, while D and trimming were established from the DNA sequence. The record for this sample contains 150,000 to 200,000 clones. About 0.8% of the sample rests with the top ten.

The paper as a whole reports these results and caveats: A later analysis found that most CMV-associated TCR beta chains appeared HLA-restricted, with HLA associations seemingly driven largely by CMV exposure. In a later genetic analysis, a missense DCLRE1C variant was associated with V-gene and J-gene trimming of TCR beta chains, and the association was replicated in an independent cohort. Assigning TCR associations to individual alleles was difficult when HLA alleles, especially DR and DQ, strongly co-occurred. Correlated functional status among segregating V segments might reflect linkage disequilibrium, but an unknown experimental factor could not be ruled out. Immune exposure information for the cohort was limited to CMV serostatus. The earlier analysis of almost 600 of the donors excluded 15 to 20 rarely observed V segments, including chromosome 9 orphons, because counts were too low. In this cohort, only TCR beta chains were sequenced, and detectable features were limited by the absence of alpha or paired-chain data. The sequencing pipeline was judged likely to have produced a cluster of highly shared sequence variants as a technical artifact. Three of the identified cytomegalovirus-associated TCR beta chains were confirmed in vitro to be specific for cytomegalovirus antigens. In a later analysis, HLA-associated TCR beta chains were found to be more clonally expanded and to have lower generation probabilities than equally common non-associated chains. In a later genetic analysis, fewer N-insertions in productive TCRs were reported among donors in an Asian-associated ancestry cluster than the 666-donor mean. It was suggested by the authors that the approach could potentially be generalized to other disease states and immunological phenotypes. Several of the top co-occurrence clusters appeared to be linked to parvovirus B19, influenza, CMV and Epstein-Barr virus, according to a later analysis. The presence/absence analyses assumed that sequencing depth was roughly uniform across donors, and that assumption may not be true. A further reported finding was that TCR beta sequences accurately predicted the HLA-A and HLA-B alleles for most subjects in the first cohort. A later analysis associated 15,000 or so TCR beta sequences with specific HLA alleles at a false discovery rate of 0.05. A later analysis found that TCR association rates varied across HLA loci, with DRB1 alleles showing the most associated TCRs and HLA-C alleles the fewest. The classifier was reported to diagnose cytomegalovirus status with high specificity and sensitivity in both the original and validation cohorts. In an earlier analysis of about 550 of the donors, most TCR beta V segments were observed in productive rearrangements about 87% or about 30% of the time, broadly matching IMGT annotations. In the study, approximately 160 TCR beta chains were listed as associated with cytomegalovirus. Most TCR sequences were observed very rarely across donors, whereas some public TCRs were present in many individuals. Because the 87-base-pair reads could not distinguish some IMGT-functional V segments, including TRBV6-2 and TRBV6-3, those segments were excluded. Because HLA typing was missing for some donors at each locus, association tests included only the typed subset.

In total, 600 or so healthy bone marrow donors made up the cohort. Cohort members were all nominally healthy when sampled, although unrecorded immune exposures were likely present. The donor tested CMV seropositive, placing the donor among the 250 to 350 seropositive members of the cohort. Every donor gave a peripheral blood sample, and the peripheral blood mononuclear cells from that sample were used for TCR beta sequencing. The Qiagen DNeasy Blood Extraction Kit was used to extract genomic DNA from the blood cell samples. The clonotype originates from a woman aged 18-30 years in good health and CMV-seropositive. Sequencing used PBMCs. Recombination joined TRBV6-1 with TRBJ1-5; TRBD1 matches 8 bases in the middle. The nucleotide sequence is given as TGTGCCAGCTCCGGACAGGGCGCTAGCAATCAGCCCCAGCATTTT. It is translated as CASSGQGASNQPQHF.